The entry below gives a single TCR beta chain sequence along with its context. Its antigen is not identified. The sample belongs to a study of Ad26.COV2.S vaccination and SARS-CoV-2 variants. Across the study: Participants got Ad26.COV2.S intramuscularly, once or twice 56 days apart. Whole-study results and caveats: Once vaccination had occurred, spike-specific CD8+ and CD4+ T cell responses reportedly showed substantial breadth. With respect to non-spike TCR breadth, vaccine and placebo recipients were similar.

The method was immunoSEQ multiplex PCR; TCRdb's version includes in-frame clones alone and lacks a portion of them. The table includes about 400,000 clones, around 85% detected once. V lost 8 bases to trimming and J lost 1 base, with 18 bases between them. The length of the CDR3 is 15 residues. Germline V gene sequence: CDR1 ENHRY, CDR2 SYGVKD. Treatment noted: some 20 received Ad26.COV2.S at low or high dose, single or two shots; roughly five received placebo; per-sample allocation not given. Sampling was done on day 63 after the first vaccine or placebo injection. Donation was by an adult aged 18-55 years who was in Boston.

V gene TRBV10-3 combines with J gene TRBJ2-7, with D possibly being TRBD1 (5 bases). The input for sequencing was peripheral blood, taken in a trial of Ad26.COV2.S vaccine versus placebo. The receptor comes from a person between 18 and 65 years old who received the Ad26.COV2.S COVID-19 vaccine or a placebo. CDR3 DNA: TGTGCCATCGCAGGGTCTGGGCTTGGGTCCTACGAGCAGTACTTC. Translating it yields CAIAGSGLGSYEQYF.